This TCR beta chain was obtained from a study of blood T cells in healthy people across ages. Looked up from germline, CDR1 is SGHTA and CDR2 is FQGNSA. The CDR3 is made up of 16 amino acids. V was cut by 1 base and J by 0 bases, with 11 bases left in between. A second PCR of about 7 to 12 cycles used a sample-barcoded 5' primer and a J-beta primer mix. TCRdb re-analysed the 5' RACE reads in MiXCR, keeping a single row per CDR3 protein. The sample includes around 1,000,000 distinct CDR3 sequences, approximately 25% seen only once; the top ten take 0.65% to 0.75%. There are a few counts of this clonotype. In addition, the sample was reused for a study of T cells of mothers and their children.

The sample consisted of blood. The clonotype originates from a girl aged 2-10 years in good health. The rearrangement joins TRBV7-2 to TRBJ2-3; no firm D call. CDR3 region: CASSLGSPASTDTQYF. Here the CDR3 DNA reads TGTGCCAGCAGCTTAGGATCACCCGCTAGCACAGATACGCAGTATTTT. Full variable domain (outside the CDR3, taken from reference TRBV7-2 and TRBJ2-3): GAGVSQSPSNKVTEKGKDVELRCDPISGHTALYWYRQSLGQGLEFLIYFQGNSAPDKSGLPSDRFSAERTGGSVSTLTIQRTQQEDSAVYLCASSLGSPASTDTQYFGPGTRLTVL.